The 11 T cell receptor beta chains below all came from one sample that was sequenced in a study of CD8+CD57+ T cells in acquired aplastic anemia. The study profiled TCR beta VDJ and CDR3 using genomic DNA as template. TCRdb reprocessed the reads with MiXCR, giving one entry per CDR3 protein. This table holds approximately 300,000 distinct CDR3 sequences, roughly 59% found once. For sequencing, patients were chosen who had shown expansion of CD8+CD57+ cells by flow cytometry. Sequenced sample: sorted CD4+, CD8+, or CD8+CD57+ T cells (not recorded which) from PBMCs. These receptor sequences come from a human donor with aplastic anemia.

The table lists this clonotype with a count of one. The chain is built from TRBV20-1 and TRBJ1-5; D is unclear. V lost 3 bases and J 6 bases, leaving 12 bases between the germline ends. Germline CDR1 DFQATT, CDR2 SNEGSKA (reference sequence). The CDR3 has 13 residues. The CDR3 loop reads CSASPHQSQPQHF. The CDR3, as DNA: TGCAGTGCTAGTCCCCACCAGAGTCAGCCCCAGCATTTT.

The J gene is TRBJ2-1, the V gene TRBV7-9, with D possibly matching TRBD2 (6 bases). With 3 bases removed from V and 6 bases from J, the gap between germline ends came to 15 bases. This CDR3 is 15 amino acids long. The V gene's germline CDR1 is SEHNR and CDR2 FQNEAQ (reference sequence). The CDR3 is CASSFVSMGGNEQFF. The CDR3 DNA sequence: TGTGCCAGCAGCTTCGTCAGTATGGGAGGCAATGAGCAGTTCTTC.

The chain employs TRBV5-1 and TRBJ2-3; TRBD2 matches at 7 bases. The CDR3 runs 15 residues. The V segment lost 1 base and the J segment 6 bases; nucleotides outside the gene matches: 8. Germline CDR1 and CDR2: SGHRS and YFSETQ. The CDR3 loop reads CASSLSSGGVDTQYF. As DNA, the CDR3 is TGCGCCAGCAGCTTGTCTAGCGGAGGGGTGGATACGCAGTATTTT.

The rearrangement links TRBV20-1 to TRBJ1-2; D possibly corresponds to TRBD1 (5 bases). The CDR3 sequence is 15 residues long. Between the trimmed V and J ends, which lost 2 bases and 4 bases, there was a span of 17 bases. CDR1 and CDR2 (germline): DFQATT, SNEGSKA (reference sequence). This chain's CDR3 is CSARSPGPGFYGYTF. CDR3 sequence (DNA): TGCAGTGCTAGATCCCCAGGCCCAGGGTTCTATGGCTACACCTTC.

The rearrangement joins TRBV29-1 to TRBJ2-3; D assignment may be TRBD1 or TRBD2 (6 bases each). This CDR3 comprises 13 residues. Germline loops: CDR1 SQVTM, CDR2 ANQGSEA. The V and J ends lost 7 bases and 1 base respectively, with 12 bases between them. CDR3 bases: TGCAGCGCTGCCCGGGGGCGCACAGATACGCAGTATTTT. This encodes CSAARGRTDTQYF.

The rearrangement uses TRBV7-3 and TRBJ1-1, with 7 positions matching TRBD1. The J segment lost 3 bases and the V segment lost 7 bases, leaving 8 bases of the junction unmatched. The CDR3 spans 14 residues. The germline V gene encodes CDR1 SGHTA and CDR2 FQGTGA. CDR3 in amino acids: CASNRGGADTEAFF. CDR3 DNA sequence: TGTGCCAGCAACAGAGGGGGCGCGGACACTGAAGCTTTCTTT.

The rearrangement links TRBV7-6 to TRBJ2-5; 7 nucleotides agree with TRBD1. After removal of 1 base from V and 5 bases from J, the junction contained 4 bases not matched to a gene. The CDR3 has 14 amino acids. Germline V lookup: CDR1 SGHVS, CDR2 FNYEAQ. For the CDR3, the DNA is TGTGCCAGCAGCTTAGTTGCCAGGGGGGAGACCCAGTACTTC. It encodes CASSLVARGETQYF.

A single count supports this clonotype. At one of its ends the junction is not consistent with the germline gene, which may arise from a read error. CDR3 sequence: CSSSFLAGPYNEQFF. The CDR3, as DNA: TGTTCCAGCAGCTTTTTAGCGGGGCCATACAATGAGCAGTTCTTC. The chain combines TRBV7-9 with TRBJ2-1; 8 bases agree with TRBD2. Germline V gene sequence: CDR1 SEHNR, CDR2 FQNEAQ (reference sequence). CDR3 length: 15 residues. Full variable domain (outside the CDR3, taken from reference TRBV7-9 and TRBJ2-1): DTGVSQNPRHKITKRGQNVTFRCDPISEHNRLYWYRQTLGQGPEFLTYFQNEAQLEKSRLLSDRFSAERPKGSFSTLEIQRTEQGDSAMYLCSSSFLAGPYNEQFFGPGTRLTVL.

A few counts support this clonotype. This chain connects TRBV20-1 to TRBJ1-2; 8 positions match TRBD1. The germline V gene encodes CDR1 DFQATT and CDR2 SNEGSKA (reference sequence). CDR3 length: 12 amino acids. Trimming cost V 8 bases and J 6 bases; bases outside gene matches: 8. The chain's CDR3 is CSPRQGLDGYTF. CDR3 sequence (DNA): TGCAGTCCGCGACAGGGGTTGGATGGCTACACCTTC.

At least ten counts were recorded for this clonotype. V usage is TRBV2 and J usage is TRBJ1-5, with D unclear. Germline assignment: CDR1 SNHLY and CDR2 FYNNEI. Trimming removed 5 bases at V and 4 bases at J, with 9 bases between. The CDR3 contains 13 residues. CDR3 amino acids: CASSPPTNQPQHF. In DNA form, the CDR3 reads TGTGCCAGCAGTCCACCCACTAATCAGCCCCAGCATTTT.

Here the CDR3 reads CSAKRETQYF. The CDR3, as DNA: TGCAGTGCTAAGAGGGAGACCCAGTACTTC. The V and J genes are TRBV20-1 and TRBJ2-5; D remains unclear. This CDR3 is 10 amino acids long. V dropped 4 bases and J dropped 5 bases, with 5 bases sitting between them. Germline V gene sequence: CDR1 DFQATT, CDR2 SNEGSKA (reference sequence).